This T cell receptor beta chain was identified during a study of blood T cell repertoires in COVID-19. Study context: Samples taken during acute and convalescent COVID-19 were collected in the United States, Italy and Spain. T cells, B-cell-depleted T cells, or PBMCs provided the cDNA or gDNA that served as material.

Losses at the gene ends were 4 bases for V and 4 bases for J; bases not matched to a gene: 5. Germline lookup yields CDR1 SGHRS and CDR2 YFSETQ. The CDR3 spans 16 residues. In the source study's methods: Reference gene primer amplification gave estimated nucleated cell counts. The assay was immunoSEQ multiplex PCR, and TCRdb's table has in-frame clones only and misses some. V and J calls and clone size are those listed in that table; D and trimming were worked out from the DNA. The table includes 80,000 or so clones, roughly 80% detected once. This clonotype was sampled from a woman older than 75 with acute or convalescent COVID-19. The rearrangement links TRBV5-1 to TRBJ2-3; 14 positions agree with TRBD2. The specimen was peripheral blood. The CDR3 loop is CASSRGTSGGSDTQYF. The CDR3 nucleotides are TGCGCCAGCAGCCGGGGGACTAGCGGGGGTTCAGATACGCAGTATTTT.